This is a list of T cell receptor beta chains from one sample in a study of cytomegalovirus exposure and HLA in healthy donors. Clones were read by immunoSEQ multiplex PCR, and TCRdb kept only the in-frame ones, dropping some. Of fewer than 250,000 clones listed, 60% to 80% are singletons. The sequencing input was PBMCs. These receptors originate from a woman under 30 in good health and CMV-seronegative. CDR3s include the opening cysteine and the closing phenylalanine or tryptophan. A D gene is named only where the DNA matches it firmly. Clone size is given for some rows only: seen once, a few or many times, or a class if the clone is expanded.

j_gene | v_gene | d_gene | abundance | CDR3aa | CDR3nt
TRBJ2-3 | TRBV9 | NA | NA | CASSVVITDTQYF | TGTGCCAGCAGCGTAGTCATCACAGATACGCAGTATTTT
TRBJ1-1 | TRBV10-3 | NA | NA | CAISTGIDTEAFF | TGTGCCATCAGTACAGGGATCGACACTGAAGCTTTCTTT
TRBJ2-7 | TRBV28 | TRBD1 | NA | CASSLIKAGTGGFYEQYF | TGTGCCAGCAGTTTAATCAAAGCTGGGACAGGGGGCTTCTACGAGCAGTACTTC
TRBJ2-5 | TRBV7-3 | TRBD2 | NA | CASSLTGLAQETQYF | TGTGCCAGCAGCTTAACGGGACTAGCGCAGGAGACCCAGTACTTC
TRBJ2-7 | TRBV19 | TRBD1 | NA | CASSIPDRGNEQYF | TGTGCCAGTAGTATCCCGGACAGGGGGAACGAGCAGTACTTC
TRBJ1-3 | TRBV5-1 | NA | NA | CASSLAVQGQGGNTIYF | TGCGCCAGCAGCTTGGCCGTTCAGGGTCAAGGTGGAAACACCATATATTTT
TRBJ1-5 | TRBV27 | TRBD1 | NA | CASSSAGTGGGLSNQPQHF | TGTGCCAGCAGTTCAGCCGGGACAGGAGGGGGGCTTAGCAATCAGCCCCAGCATTTT
TRBJ2-7 | TRBV5-6 | NA | NA | CASRSGTRWYEQYF | TGTGCCAGCAGATCCGGCACCAGGTGGTACGAGCAGTACTTC
TRBJ2-7 | TRBV4-1 | NA | few | CASSQGAGGRSYEQYF | TGCGCCAGCAGCCAAGGTGCCGGGGGTAGGTCCTACGAGCAGTACTTC
TRBJ2-5 | TRBV7-2 | TRBD2 | NA | CASSLTSGQETQYF | TGTGCCAGCAGCCTGACTAGCGGGCAAGAGACCCAGTACTTC
TRBJ2-5 | TRBV7-2 | TRBD2 | NA | CASSQGLAQETQYF | TGTGCCAGCAGCCAAGGACTAGCACAAGAGACCCAGTACTTC
TRBJ1-3 | TRBV5-1 | NA | few | CASSDPQGLSGNTIYF | TGCGCCAGCAGCGACCCGCAGGGGCTCTCTGGAAACACCATATATTTT
TRBJ2-7 | TRBV7-3 | NA | few | CASSLIVGQRYEQYF | TGTGCCAGCAGCTTAATAGTTGGTCAGCGCTACGAGCAGTACTTC